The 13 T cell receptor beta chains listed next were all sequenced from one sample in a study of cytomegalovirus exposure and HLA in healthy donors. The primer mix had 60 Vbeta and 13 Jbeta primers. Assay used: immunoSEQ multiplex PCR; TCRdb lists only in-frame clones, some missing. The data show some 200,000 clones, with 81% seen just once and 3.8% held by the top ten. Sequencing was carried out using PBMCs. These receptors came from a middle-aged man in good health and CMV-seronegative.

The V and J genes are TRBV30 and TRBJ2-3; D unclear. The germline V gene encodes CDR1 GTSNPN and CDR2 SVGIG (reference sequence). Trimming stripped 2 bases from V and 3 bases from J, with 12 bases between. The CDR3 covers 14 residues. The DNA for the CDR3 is TGTGCCTGGAGTATGCTCCTGCGGACAGATACGCAGTATTTT. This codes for CAWSMLLRTDTQYF.

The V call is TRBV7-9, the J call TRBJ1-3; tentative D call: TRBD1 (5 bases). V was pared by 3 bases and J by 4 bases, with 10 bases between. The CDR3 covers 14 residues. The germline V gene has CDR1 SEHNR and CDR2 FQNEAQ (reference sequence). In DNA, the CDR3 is TGTGCCAGCAGCTTGGGGGGGTCCGGAAACACCATATATTTT. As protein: CASSLGGSGNTIYF.

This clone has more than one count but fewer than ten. The CDR3 reads CAISDGGEAFF. CDR3 bases: TGTGCCATCAGTGACGGGGGAGAAGCTTTCTTT. The genes are TRBV10-3 and TRBJ1-1, with a weak D call TRBD1 (5 bases). Germline loops: CDR1 ENHRY, CDR2 SYGVKD. Between the trimmed V and J ends, which lost 3 bases and 8 bases, there was a span of 7 bases. CDR3 size: 11 residues.

DNA of the CDR3: TGCGCCAGCAGCCAAGTATCTTACGGACCCGGGACTTTCTTT. Its translation is CASSQVSYGPGTFF. The genes are TRBV4-1 and TRBJ1-1; D unresolved. CDR3 length: 14 amino acids. Trimming left V 1 base short and J 12 bases short, with 18 bases between. Germline loops: CDR1 MGHRA, CDR2 YSYEKL.

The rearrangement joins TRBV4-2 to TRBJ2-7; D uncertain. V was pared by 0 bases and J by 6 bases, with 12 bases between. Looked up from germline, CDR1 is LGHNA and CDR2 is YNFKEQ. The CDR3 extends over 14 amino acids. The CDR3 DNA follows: TGTGCCAGCAGCCAAGATCGTCACGTCGGCGAGCAGTACTTC. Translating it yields CASSQDRHVGEQYF.

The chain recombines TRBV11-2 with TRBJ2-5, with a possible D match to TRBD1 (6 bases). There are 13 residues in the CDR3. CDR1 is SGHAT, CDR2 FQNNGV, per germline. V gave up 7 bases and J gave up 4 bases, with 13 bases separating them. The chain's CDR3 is CASTLQGTETQYF. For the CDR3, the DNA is TGTGCCAGCACCCTACAGGGAACAGAGACCCAGTACTTC. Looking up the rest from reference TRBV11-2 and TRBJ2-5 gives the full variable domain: EAGVAQSPRYKIIEKRQSVAFWCNPISGHATLYWYQQILGQGPKLLIQFQNNGVVDDSQLPKDRFSAERLKGVDSTLKIQPAKLEDSAVYLCASTLQGTETQYFGPGTRLLVL.

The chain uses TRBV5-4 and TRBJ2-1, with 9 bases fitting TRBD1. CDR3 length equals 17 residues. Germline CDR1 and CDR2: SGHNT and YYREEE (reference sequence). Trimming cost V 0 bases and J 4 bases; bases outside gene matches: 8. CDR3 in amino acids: CASSLALRDRVYNEQFF. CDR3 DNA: TGTGCCAGCAGCTTGGCCTTAAGGGACAGGGTTTACAATGAGCAGTTCTTC.

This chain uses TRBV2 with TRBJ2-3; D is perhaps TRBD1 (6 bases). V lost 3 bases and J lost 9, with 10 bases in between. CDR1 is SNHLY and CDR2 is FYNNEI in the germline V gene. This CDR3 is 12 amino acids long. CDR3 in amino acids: CASSDGQQTQYF. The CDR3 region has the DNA TGTGCCAGCAGTGATGGACAGCAAACGCAGTATTTT. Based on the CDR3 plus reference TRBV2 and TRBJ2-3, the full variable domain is EPEVTQTPSHQVTQMGQEVILRCVPISNHLYFYWYRQILGQKVEFLVSFYNNEISEKSEIFDDQFSVERPDGSNFTLKIRSTKLEDSAMYFCASSDGQQTQYFGPGTRLTVL.

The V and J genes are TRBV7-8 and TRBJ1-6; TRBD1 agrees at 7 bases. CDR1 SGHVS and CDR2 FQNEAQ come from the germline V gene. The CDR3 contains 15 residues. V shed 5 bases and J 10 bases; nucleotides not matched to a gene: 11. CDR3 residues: CASSPTTGLGSPLHF. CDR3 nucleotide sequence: TGTGCCAGCAGCCCAACGACAGGGTTGGGCTCACCCCTCCACTTT.

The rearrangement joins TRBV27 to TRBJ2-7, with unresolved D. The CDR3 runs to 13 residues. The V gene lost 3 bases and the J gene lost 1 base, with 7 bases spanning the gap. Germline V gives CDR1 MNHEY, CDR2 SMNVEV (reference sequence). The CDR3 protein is CASSFHGSYEQYF. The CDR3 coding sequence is TGTGCCAGCAGTTTTCACGGTTCCTACGAGCAGTACTTC.

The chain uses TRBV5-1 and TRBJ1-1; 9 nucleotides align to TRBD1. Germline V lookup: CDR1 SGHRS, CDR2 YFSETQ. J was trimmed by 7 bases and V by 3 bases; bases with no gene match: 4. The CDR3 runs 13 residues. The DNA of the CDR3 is TGCGCCAGCAGCTGGTCGGGACAGGGTGAAGCTTTCTTT. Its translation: CASSWSGQGEAFF. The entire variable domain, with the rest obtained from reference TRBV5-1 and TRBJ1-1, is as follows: KAGVTQTPRYLIKTRGQQVTLSCSPISGHRSVSWYQQTPGQGLQFLFEYFSETQRNKGNFPGRFSGRQFSNSRSEMNVSTLELGDSALYLCASSWSGQGEAFFGQGTRLTVV.

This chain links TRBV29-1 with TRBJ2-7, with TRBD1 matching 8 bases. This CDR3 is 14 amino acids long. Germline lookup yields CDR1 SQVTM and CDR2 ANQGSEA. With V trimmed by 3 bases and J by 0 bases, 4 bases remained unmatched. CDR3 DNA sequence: TGCAGCGTTGAGGAGACAGGGGTCTCCTACGAGCAGTACTTC. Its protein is CSVEETGVSYEQYF.

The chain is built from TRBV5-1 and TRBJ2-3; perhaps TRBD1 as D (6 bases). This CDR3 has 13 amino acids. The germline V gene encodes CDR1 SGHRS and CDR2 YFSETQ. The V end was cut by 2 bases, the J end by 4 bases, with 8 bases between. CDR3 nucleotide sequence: TGCGCCAGCAGCTTACAGGGCCCAGATACGCAGTATTTT. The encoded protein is CASSLQGPDTQYF.